The 30 T cell receptor beta chains reported below all come from one sample, sequenced in a study of OX40 agonist ivuxolimab in advanced cancers. The table came from immunoSEQ multiplex PCR; TCRdb's copy has only in-frame clones and leaves some out. This table holds 70,000 to 95,000 clones, 90% to 95% found once. The material sequenced was CD4+ or CD8+ T cells sorted from blood, taken in a trial of the OX40 agonist ivuxolimab. The origin of the receptors is an adult with an advanced solid tumor such as melanoma, head and neck, liver or kidney cancer.

The chain is built from TRBV28 and TRBJ1-5, with D maybe TRBD1 (5 bases). Looked up from germline, CDR1 is MDHEN and CDR2 is SYDVKM. The CDR3 is 17 amino acids. With 5 bases removed from V and 4 bases from J, the gap between germline ends came to 21 bases. CDR3 sequence: CASSPQAPRGRNQPQHF. The CDR3 DNA follows: TGTGCCAGCAGTCCCCAAGCCCCTCGGGGACGAAATCAGCCCCAGCATTTT.

The chain has TRBV7-8 and TRBJ2-1, with 12 bases aligning to TRBD2. The CDR3 has 17 amino acids. The germline CDR1 and CDR2 sequences are SGHVS and FQNEAQ. After removal of 3 bases from V and 6 bases from J, the junction contained 9 bases not matched to a gene. The DNA for the CDR3 is TGTGCCAGCAGCTTCTATAGACTAGCGGGAGAGGGCAATGAGCAGTTCTTC. Translation: CASSFYRLAGEGNEQFF.

The V call is TRBV6-5, the J call TRBJ2-1; 10 bases align to TRBD2. The CDR3 extends over 16 amino acids. With V trimmed by 3 bases and J by 6 bases, 8 bases remained unmatched. Germline V CDR1 and CDR2: MNHEY, SVGAGI. The CDR3: CASSYTEASGSNEQFF. In DNA, the CDR3 is TGTGCCAGCAGTTATACTGAGGCTAGCGGGAGCAATGAGCAGTTCTTC.

This clone has a single count. The chain employs TRBV6-5 and TRBJ2-5; tentatively, D is TRBD2 (6 bases). V lost 6 bases to trimming and J lost 2 bases, with 10 bases between them. Germline V gene data show CDR1 as MNHEY and CDR2 as SVGAGI. This CDR3 is built from 13 residues. The CDR3 spells CASSSLAQETQYF. CDR3 DNA: TGTGCCAGCAGCTCACTAGCACAAGAGACCCAGTACTTC.

This chain joins TRBV5-1 and TRBJ2-7; 9 nucleotides match TRBD2. V was pared by 0 bases and J by 6 bases, with 7 bases of the junction left unmatched. The CDR3 loop spans 15 amino acids. Per the germline V gene, CDR1 is SGHRS and CDR2 is YFSETQ. Here the CDR3 reads CASSLVASGTIEQYF. As DNA, the CDR3 is TGCGCCAGCAGCTTGGTTGCTAGCGGGACGATCGAGCAGTACTTC. Complete variable domain (other parts from reference TRBV5-1 and TRBJ2-7): KAGVTQTPRYLIKTRGQQVTLSCSPISGHRSVSWYQQTPGQGLQFLFEYFSETQRNKGNFPGRFSGRQFSNSRSEMNVSTLELGDSALYLCASSLVASGTIEQYFGPGTRLTVT.

The sample holds one count of this clone. V gene TRBV19 combines with J gene TRBJ2-1, with D perhaps matching TRBD2 (5 bases). Germline CDR1 is LNHDA and CDR2 is SQIVND (reference sequence). The CDR3 sequence is 14 residues long. V lost 9 bases to trimming and J lost 0 bases, with 12 bases between them. The CDR3, as DNA: TGTGCCAGCGCTAGCAGGAGCTCCTACAATGAGCAGTTCTTC. Translated, it gives CASASRSSYNEQFF.

The chain couples TRBV21-1 to TRBJ2-7; the table's TRBD2 call for D was not verified on the DNA. TRBV21-1 is a pseudogene locus. This CDR3 comprises 13 residues. This CDR3 is CASPTGGTYEQYF. In nucleotides, the CDR3 is TGTGCCAGCCCTACCGGGGGGACCTACGAGCAGTACTTC.

The rearrangement links TRBV11-3 to TRBJ2-2; perhaps TRBD1 as D (5 bases). V was pared by 3 bases and J by 7 bases, with 9 bases between. CDR1 is SGHNT, CDR2 YENEEA, per germline. The CDR3 extends over 13 amino acids. The CDR3 spells CASSLQGDGELFF. The CDR3 bases are TGTGCCAGCAGCTTGCAAGGGGACGGGGAGCTGTTTTTT.

The V call is TRBV7-9, the J call TRBJ2-7; 12 nucleotides line up with TRBD2. Germline assignment: CDR1 SEHNR and CDR2 FQNEAQ (reference sequence). The CDR3 consists of 14 residues. The V segment lost 5 bases and the J segment 4 bases; nucleotides outside the gene matches: 3. CDR3 nucleotides: TGTGCCAGCAGCAAACTAGCGGGAGGTTACGAGCAGTACTTC. Protein: CASSKLAGGYEQYF.

The V call is TRBV28, the J call TRBJ1-2; the D is unclear. Germline loops: CDR1 MDHEN, CDR2 SYDVKM. This CDR3 is built from 13 residues. With 4 bases removed from V and 14 bases from J, the gap between germline ends came to 20 bases. The CDR3 nucleotides are TGTGCCAGCAGTTCGGACTTTCCTATGTCTGGGACCTTC. Translation: CASSSDFPMSGTF.

The gene calls are TRBV27 and TRBJ2-7; TRBD1 agrees at 7 bases. Per germline, CDR1 MNHEY and CDR2 SMNVEV (reference sequence). V shed 2 bases and J 5 bases; nucleotides not matched to a gene: 9. The CDR3 totals 15 residues. The CDR3 is CASSLERQGFNEQYF. Written as DNA, the CDR3 is TGTGCCAGCAGTTTAGAGAGACAGGGTTTCAACGAGCAGTACTTC.

CDR3 nucleotide sequence: TGCGCCAGCAGCTCGGTAGGTGGGACTAATGAAAAACTGTTTTTT. Protein sequence: CASSSVGGTNEKLFF. V gene TRBV5-1 combines with J gene TRBJ1-4; D is unclear. The germline V gene encodes CDR1 SGHRS and CDR2 YFSETQ. With 3 bases removed from V and 2 bases from J, the gap between germline ends came to 11 bases. The CDR3 has 15 residues.

The chain links TRBV4-2 to TRBJ2-2, with 7 bases lining up with TRBD2. Trimming removed 5 bases from V and 6 bases from J; junction bases left unmatched: 6. The CDR3 has 14 amino acids. The germline CDR1 and CDR2 sequences are LGHNA and YNFKEQ. The CDR3 here is CASSLPGLPGELFF. In nucleotides, the CDR3 is TGTGCCAGCAGCTTACCGGGACTACCCGGGGAGCTGTTTTTT.

CDR3 sequence: CASSEKGGRGVNQPQHF. DNA of the CDR3: TGTGCCAGCAGTGAAAAAGGGGGCAGGGGGGTAAATCAGCCCCAGCATTTT. V gene TRBV6-1 combines with J gene TRBJ1-5; 7 nucleotides agree with TRBD1. The CDR3 runs to 17 residues. The germline V gene has CDR1 MNHNS and CDR2 SASEGT. V lost 2 bases to trimming and J lost 4 bases; unmatched junction nucleotides: 11.

The V and J genes are TRBV5-1 and TRBJ2-5, with 8 bases aligning to TRBD2. Per germline, CDR1 SGHRS and CDR2 YFSETQ. V dropped 2 bases and J dropped 1; count of bases not matched to a gene: 13. CDR3 length equals 18 residues. The CDR3 is CASSFGQRATSGQETQYF. CDR3 nucleotide sequence: TGCGCCAGCAGCTTCGGACAAAGGGCAACTAGCGGCCAAGAGACCCAGTACTTC.

V usage is TRBV6-4 and J usage is TRBJ2-1; 10 bases are a match to TRBD2. V was clipped by 6 bases and J by 5 bases; unmatched bases: 7. Germline V gene lookup returns CDR1 MRHNA and CDR2 SNTAGT. This CDR3 is built from 15 residues. The chain's CDR3 is CASSMLAGVDNEQFF. Written as DNA, the CDR3 is TGTGCCAGCAGCATGCTAGCGGGAGTTGACAATGAGCAGTTCTTC.

This chain connects TRBV7-3 to TRBJ2-2; 9 bases agree with TRBD2. V shed 5 bases, J shed 5 bases, and the junction held 12 bases outside the gene matches. Germline V CDR1 and CDR2: SGHTA, FQGTGA. CDR3 length: 17 residues. The DNA for the CDR3 is TGTGCCAGCAGCCCGAGGGGGGCGGGAGGGCCTACCGGGGAGCTGTTTTTT. Its translation is CASSPRGAGGPTGELFF.

This chain joins TRBV7-2 and TRBJ2-2; TRBD1 agrees at 8 bases. Germline V gene sequence: CDR1 SGHTA, CDR2 FQGNSA. V gave up 2 bases and J gave up 4 bases; unmatched junction bases: 6. This CDR3 is 16 amino acids long. The CDR3 nucleotides read TGTGCCAGCAGCTTAAACTCAGGGGGCATCACCGGGGAGCTGTTTTTT. This translates into CASSLNSGGITGELFF.

This rearrangement joins TRBV7-8 to TRBJ1-1; D uncertain. Germline loops: CDR1 SGHVS, CDR2 FQNEAQ. The V end lost 3 bases, the J end lost 7 bases, and 18 bases lay between the germline ends. This CDR3 contains 15 residues. CDR3 loop: CASSFNRHSSGEAFF. For the CDR3, the DNA is TGTGCCAGCAGCTTCAACCGGCACAGCAGCGGTGAAGCTTTCTTT.

The V call is TRBV7-9, the J call TRBJ2-5; 7 nucleotides line up with TRBD2. The germline CDR1 and CDR2 sequences are SEHNR and FQNEAQ (reference sequence). The CDR3 runs to 16 residues. V trimming: 8 bases; J trimming: 5 bases; junction bases outside the gene matches: 17. In nucleotides, the CDR3 is TGTGCCAGCGGTCTGGGAGGGCCCTCGTATTTGGAGACCCAGTACTTC. Protein sequence: CASGLGGPSYLETQYF.

The chain recombines TRBV28 with TRBJ2-7; weak D call: TRBD2 (6 bases). This CDR3 spans 15 amino acids. The germline V gene encodes CDR1 MDHEN and CDR2 SYDVKM. V was shortened by 6 bases and J by 4 bases, with 19 bases between the two germline ends. The CDR3 sequence is CASRVLSGEGYEQYF. The DNA of the CDR3 is TGTGCCAGCAGGGTCCTTAGCGGAGAGGGGTACGAGCAGTACTTC. Drawing the rest from reference TRBV28 and TRBJ2-7, the complete variable domain is DVKVTQSSRYLVKRTGEKVFLECVQDMDHENMFWYRQDPGLGLRLIYFSYDVKMKEKGDIPEGYSVSREKKERFSLILESASTNQTSMYLCASRVLSGEGYEQYFGPGTRLTVT.

V gene TRBV6-5 combines with J gene TRBJ1-2; TRBD1 matches 7 bases. The germline V gene encodes CDR1 MNHEY and CDR2 SVGAGI. Germline trimming cut 4 bases from V and 0 bases from J; bases unmatched to any gene: 2. The CDR3 length is 14 residues. CDR3 residues: CASSSGGPNYGYTF. CDR3 coding DNA: TGTGCCAGCAGTTCAGGGGGGCCTAACTATGGCTACACCTTC.

The V call is TRBV5-8, the J call TRBJ2-7, with D possibly TRBD2 on 5 matching bases. V shed 4 bases and J shed 4 bases, with 12 bases lying between them. The germline V gene encodes CDR1 SGHTS and CDR2 YDEGEE. This CDR3 is 13 amino acids long. The CDR3 spells CASSLVGGYEQYF. The CDR3 DNA reads TGTGCCAGCAGCCTCGTAGGAGGATACGAGCAGTACTTC.

The V gene is TRBV28, the J gene TRBJ2-3, with no clear D. This CDR3 comprises 13 residues. Per the germline V gene, CDR1 is MDHEN and CDR2 is SYDVKM. Trimming pared 10 bases from V and 2 bases from J, leaving 13 bases between. CDR3 protein: CAITRPPTDTQYF. The CDR3 bases are TGTGCCATCACCCGTCCCCCCACAGATACGCAGTATTTT.

The V and J genes are TRBV28 and TRBJ2-2; 7 nucleotides match TRBD2. Germline loops: CDR1 MDHEN, CDR2 SYDVKM. CDR3 size: 16 residues. The junction had 7 bases not matched to a gene; V was cut back by 6 bases and J by 0 bases. The CDR3 protein is CASRLAGGANTGELFF. CDR3 nucleotides: TGTGCCAGCAGGTTAGCGGGCGGGGCGAACACCGGGGAGCTGTTTTTT.

The chain is built from TRBV7-9 and TRBJ1-4; D not certain. CDR3 length: 13 amino acids. Germline V gene lookup returns CDR1 SEHNR and CDR2 FQNEAQ (reference sequence). V gave up 5 bases and J gave up 7 bases, with 11 bases separating them. The CDR3, as DNA: TGTGCCAGCAGCCGAGCCCTAGGTGAAAAACTGTTTTTT. It is translated as CASSRALGEKLFF. The full variable domain, completed using reference TRBV7-9 and TRBJ1-4, is DTGVSQNPRHKITKRGQNVTFRCDPISEHNRLYWYRQTLGQGPEFLTYFQNEAQLEKSRLLSDRFSAERPKGSFSTLEIQRTEQGDSAMYLCASSRALGEKLFFGSGTQLSVL.

The V gene is TRBV9, the J gene TRBJ2-1; D is ambiguous. Germline CDR1 SGDLS, CDR2 YYNGEE. V lost 0 bases and J 4 bases, leaving 8 bases between the germline ends. The CDR3 is made up of 14 amino acids. As DNA, the CDR3 is TGTGCCAGCAGCGTAGTCAAGGAGTACAATGAGCAGTTCTTC. The encoded protein is CASSVVKEYNEQFF.

This chain connects TRBV27 to TRBJ1-2; no definite D call. Per the germline V gene, CDR1 is MNHEY and CDR2 is SMNVEV (reference sequence). The length of the CDR3 is 14 residues. With 5 bases removed from V and 4 bases from J, the gap between germline ends came to 14 bases. CDR3 protein: CASSPGREFYGYTF. CDR3 sequence (DNA): TGTGCCAGCAGTCCTGGACGGGAATTCTATGGCTACACCTTC.

V and J are TRBV19 and TRBJ1-4; TRBD1 matches at 7 bases. The germline gives CDR1 LNHDA, CDR2 SQIVND (reference sequence). The CDR3 spans 15 residues. V gave up 6 bases and J gave up 0 bases; unmatched junction bases: 4. In nucleotides, the CDR3 is TGTGCCAGTAGCTATGGACAGGCAACTAATGAAAAACTGTTTTTT. It specifies CASSYGQATNEKLFF.

This chain joins TRBV4-3 and TRBJ2-7, with 9 bases fitting TRBD1. V shed 4 bases and J 5 bases; nucleotides not matched to a gene: 9. This CDR3 region has 15 residues. Germline CDR1 and CDR2: LGHNA and YSLEER. The CDR3 protein is CASSPWDRAKDEQYF. Here the CDR3 DNA reads TGCGCCAGCAGCCCCTGGGACAGGGCGAAAGACGAGCAGTACTTC.